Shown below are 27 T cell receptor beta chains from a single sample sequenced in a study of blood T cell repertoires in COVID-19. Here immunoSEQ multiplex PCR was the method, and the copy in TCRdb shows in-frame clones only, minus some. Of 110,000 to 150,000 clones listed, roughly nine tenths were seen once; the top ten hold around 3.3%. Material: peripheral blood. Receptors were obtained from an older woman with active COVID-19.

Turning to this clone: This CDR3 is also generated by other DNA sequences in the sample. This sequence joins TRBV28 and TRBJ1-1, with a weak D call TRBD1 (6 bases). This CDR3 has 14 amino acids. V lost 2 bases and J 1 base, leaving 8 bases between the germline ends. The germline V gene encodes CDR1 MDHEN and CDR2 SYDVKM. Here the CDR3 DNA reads TGTGCCAGCAGTTTAATCAGGGGGAACACTGAAGCTTTCTTT. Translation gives CASSLIRGNTEAFF.

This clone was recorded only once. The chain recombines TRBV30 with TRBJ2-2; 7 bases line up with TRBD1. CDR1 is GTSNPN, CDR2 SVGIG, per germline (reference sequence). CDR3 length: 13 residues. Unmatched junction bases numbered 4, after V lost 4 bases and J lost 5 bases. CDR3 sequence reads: CAWTRQGTGELFF. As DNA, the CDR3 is TGTGCCTGGACCAGACAGGGAACCGGGGAGCTGTTTTTT.

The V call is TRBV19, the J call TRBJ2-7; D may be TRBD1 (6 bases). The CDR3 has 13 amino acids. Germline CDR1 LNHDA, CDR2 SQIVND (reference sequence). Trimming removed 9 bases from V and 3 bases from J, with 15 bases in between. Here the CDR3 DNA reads TGTGCCAGCCCGGGACAATCAAACTACGAGCAGTACTTC. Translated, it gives CASPGQSNYEQYF.

CDR3 DNA: TGTGCCAGTACCCCAGGACAGTCCCCCCCGAACACTGAAGCTTTCTTT. Protein: CASTPGQSPPNTEAFF. V is TRBV19 and J is TRBJ1-1, with a tentative D call TRBD1 (6 bases). Germline CDR1 and CDR2: LNHDA and SQIVND (reference sequence). Trimming pared 7 bases from V and 1 base from J, leaving 19 bases between. The CDR3 length is 16 residues.

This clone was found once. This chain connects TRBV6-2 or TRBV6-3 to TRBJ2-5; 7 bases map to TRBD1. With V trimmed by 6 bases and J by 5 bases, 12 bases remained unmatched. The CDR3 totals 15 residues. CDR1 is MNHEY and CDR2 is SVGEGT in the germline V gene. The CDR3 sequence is CASSALTGRSETQYF. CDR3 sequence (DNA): TGTGCCAGCAGCGCTTTGACAGGGCGATCGGAGACCCAGTACTTC.

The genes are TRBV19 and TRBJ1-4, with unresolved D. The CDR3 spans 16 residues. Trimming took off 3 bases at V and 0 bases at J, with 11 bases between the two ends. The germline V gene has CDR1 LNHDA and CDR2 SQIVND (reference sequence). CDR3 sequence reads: CASSIPSFATNEKLFF. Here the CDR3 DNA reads TGTGCCAGTAGTATCCCGTCCTTTGCAACTAATGAAAAACTGTTTTTT.

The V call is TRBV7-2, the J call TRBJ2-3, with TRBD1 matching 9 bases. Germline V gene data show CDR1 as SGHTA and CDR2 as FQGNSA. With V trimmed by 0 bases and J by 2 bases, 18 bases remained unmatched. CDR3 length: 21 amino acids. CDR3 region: CASSLAGGTGSRLTFTDTQYF. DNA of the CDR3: TGTGCCAGCAGCTTAGCAGGCGGGACAGGGTCCCGATTGACTTTCACAGATACGCAGTATTTT.

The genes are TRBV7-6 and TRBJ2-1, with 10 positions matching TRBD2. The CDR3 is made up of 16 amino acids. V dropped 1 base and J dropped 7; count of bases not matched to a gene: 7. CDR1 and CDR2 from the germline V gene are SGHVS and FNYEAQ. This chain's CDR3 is CASSLGSGRAGNEQFF. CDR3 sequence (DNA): TGTGCCAGCAGCTTAGGAAGCGGGAGGGCCGGAAATGAGCAGTTCTTC.

The CDR3 spells CASSPQGSGDTQYF. CDR3 sequence (DNA): TGTGCCAGCAGCCCCCAGGGTAGTGGAGATACGCAGTATTTT. This sequence joins TRBV7-9 and TRBJ2-3; TRBD1 might be the D (5 bases). Germline CDR1 is SEHNR and CDR2 is FQNEAQ (reference sequence). This CDR3 contains 14 residues. V was clipped by 5 bases and J by 5 bases, with 14 bases between them.

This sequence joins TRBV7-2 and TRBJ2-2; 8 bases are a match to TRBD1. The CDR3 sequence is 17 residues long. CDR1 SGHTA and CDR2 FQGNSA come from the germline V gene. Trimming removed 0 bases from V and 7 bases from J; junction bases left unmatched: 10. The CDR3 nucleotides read TGTGCCAGCAGCTTAGCGCCCAGGGGGCAGTTCGTCGGGGAGCTGTTTTTT. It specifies CASSLAPRGQFVGELFF.

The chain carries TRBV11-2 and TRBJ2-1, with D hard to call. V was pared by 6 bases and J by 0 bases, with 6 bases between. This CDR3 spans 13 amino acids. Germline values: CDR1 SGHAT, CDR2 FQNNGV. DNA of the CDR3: TGTGCCAGCAGTTACAGCTCCTACAATGAGCAGTTCTTC. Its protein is CASSYSSYNEQFF.

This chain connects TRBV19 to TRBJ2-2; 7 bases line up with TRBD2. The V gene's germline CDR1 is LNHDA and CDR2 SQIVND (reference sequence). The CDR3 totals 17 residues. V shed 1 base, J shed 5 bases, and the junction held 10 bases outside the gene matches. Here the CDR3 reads CASSIGRAGVFTGELFF. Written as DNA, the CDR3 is TGTGCCAGTAGTATAGGGAGGGCGGGAGTTTTTACCGGGGAGCTGTTTTTT.

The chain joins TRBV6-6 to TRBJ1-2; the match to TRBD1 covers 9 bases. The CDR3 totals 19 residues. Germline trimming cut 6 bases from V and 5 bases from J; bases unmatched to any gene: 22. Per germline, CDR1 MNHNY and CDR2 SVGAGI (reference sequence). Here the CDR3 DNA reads TGTGCCAGCAGCTTAAGATACGGGACAGGGAGGGCCCTAACTTATGGCTACACCTTC. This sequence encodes CASSLRYGTGRALTYGYTF.

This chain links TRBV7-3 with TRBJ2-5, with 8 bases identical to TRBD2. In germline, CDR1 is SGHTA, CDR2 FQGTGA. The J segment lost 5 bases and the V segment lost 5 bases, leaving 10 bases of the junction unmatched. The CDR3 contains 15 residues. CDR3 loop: CASSRAGGRRETQYF. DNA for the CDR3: TGTGCCAGCAGCCGGGCCGGCGGGAGGAGGGAGACCCAGTACTTC. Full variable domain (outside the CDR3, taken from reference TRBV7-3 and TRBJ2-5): GAGVSQTPSNKVTEKGKYVELRCDPISGHTALYWYRQSLGQGPEFLIYFQGTGAADDSGLPNDRFFAVRPEGSVSTLKIQRTERGDSAVYLCASSRAGGRRETQYFGPGTRLLVL.

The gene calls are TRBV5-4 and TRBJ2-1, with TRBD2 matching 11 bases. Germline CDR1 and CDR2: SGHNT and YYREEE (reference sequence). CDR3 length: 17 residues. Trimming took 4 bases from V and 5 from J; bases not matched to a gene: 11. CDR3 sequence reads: CASSITSGRGANNEQFF. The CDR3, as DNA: TGTGCCAGCAGCATAACTAGCGGGAGAGGGGCAAACAATGAGCAGTTCTTC.

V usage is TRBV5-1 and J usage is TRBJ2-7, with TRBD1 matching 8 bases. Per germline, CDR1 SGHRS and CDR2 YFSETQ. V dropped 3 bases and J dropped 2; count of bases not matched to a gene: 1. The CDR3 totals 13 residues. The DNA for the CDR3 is TGCGCCAGCAGCTCGACAGGGGCCTACGAGCAGTACTTC. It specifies CASSSTGAYEQYF.

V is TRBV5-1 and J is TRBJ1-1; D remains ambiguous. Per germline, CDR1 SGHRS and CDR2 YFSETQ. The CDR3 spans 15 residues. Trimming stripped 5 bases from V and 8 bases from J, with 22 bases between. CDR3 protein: CASSLTGGLAIEAFF. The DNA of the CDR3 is TGCGCCAGCAGTCTTACGGGAGGGCTCGCGATCGAAGCTTTCTTT.

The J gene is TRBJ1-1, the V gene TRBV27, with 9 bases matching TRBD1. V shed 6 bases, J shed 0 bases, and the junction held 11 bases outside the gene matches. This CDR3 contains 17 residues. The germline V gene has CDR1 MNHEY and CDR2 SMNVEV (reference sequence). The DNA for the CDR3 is TGTGCCAGCAGACAGGGGGCGCAGAGAACCCTGAACACTGAAGCTTTCTTT. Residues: CASRQGAQRTLNTEAFF.

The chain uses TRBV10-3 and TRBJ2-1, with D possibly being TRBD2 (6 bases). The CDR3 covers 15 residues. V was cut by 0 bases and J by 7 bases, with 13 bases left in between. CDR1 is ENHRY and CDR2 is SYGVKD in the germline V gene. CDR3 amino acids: CAISESVGGVNEQFF. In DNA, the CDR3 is TGTGCCATCAGTGAGTCAGTGGGAGGTGTGAATGAGCAGTTCTTC.

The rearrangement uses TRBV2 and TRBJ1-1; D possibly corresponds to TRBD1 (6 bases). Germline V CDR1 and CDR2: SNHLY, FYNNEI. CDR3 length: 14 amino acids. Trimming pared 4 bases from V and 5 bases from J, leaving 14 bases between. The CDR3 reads CASSAGTSLTEAFF. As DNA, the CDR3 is TGTGCCAGCAGTGCCGGGACATCACTAACTGAAGCTTTCTTT.

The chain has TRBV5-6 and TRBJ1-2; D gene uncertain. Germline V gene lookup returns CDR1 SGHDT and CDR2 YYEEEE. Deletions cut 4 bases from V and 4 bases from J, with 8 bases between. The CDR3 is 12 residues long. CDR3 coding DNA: TGTGCCAGCAGCCTTACAGCCTATGGCTACACCTTC. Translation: CASSLTAYGYTF.

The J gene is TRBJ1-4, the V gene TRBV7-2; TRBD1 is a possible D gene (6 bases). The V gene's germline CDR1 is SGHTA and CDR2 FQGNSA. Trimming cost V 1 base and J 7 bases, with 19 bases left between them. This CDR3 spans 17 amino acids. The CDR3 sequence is CASSLGWGRSTGEKLFF. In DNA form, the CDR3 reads TGTGCCAGCAGCTTAGGTTGGGGGCGTTCAACGGGTGAAAAACTGTTTTTT.

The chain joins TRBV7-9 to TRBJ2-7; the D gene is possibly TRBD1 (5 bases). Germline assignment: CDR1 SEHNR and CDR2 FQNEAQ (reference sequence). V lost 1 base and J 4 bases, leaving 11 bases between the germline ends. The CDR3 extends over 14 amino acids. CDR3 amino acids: CASSLGTQGYEQYF. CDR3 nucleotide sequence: TGTGCCAGCAGCTTAGGGACACAAGGGTACGAGCAGTACTTC. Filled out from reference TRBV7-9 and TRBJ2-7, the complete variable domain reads DTGVSQNPRHKITKRGQNVTFRCDPISEHNRLYWYRQTLGQGPEFLTYFQNEAQLEKSRLLSDRFSAERPKGSFSTLEIQRTEQGDSAMYLCASSLGTQGYEQYFGPGTRLTVT.

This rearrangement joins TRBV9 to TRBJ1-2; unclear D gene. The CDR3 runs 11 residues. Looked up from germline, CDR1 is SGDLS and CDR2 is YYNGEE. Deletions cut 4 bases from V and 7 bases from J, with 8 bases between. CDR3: CASSLGLGYTF. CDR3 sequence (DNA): TGTGCCAGCAGCTTAGGGCTTGGCTACACCTTC.

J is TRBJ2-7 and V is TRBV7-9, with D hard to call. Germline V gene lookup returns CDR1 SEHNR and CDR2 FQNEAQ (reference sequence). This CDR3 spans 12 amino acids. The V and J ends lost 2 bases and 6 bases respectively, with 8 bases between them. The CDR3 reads CASSLSPSEQYF. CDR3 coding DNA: TGTGCCAGCAGCTTAAGTCCCAGCGAGCAGTACTTC.

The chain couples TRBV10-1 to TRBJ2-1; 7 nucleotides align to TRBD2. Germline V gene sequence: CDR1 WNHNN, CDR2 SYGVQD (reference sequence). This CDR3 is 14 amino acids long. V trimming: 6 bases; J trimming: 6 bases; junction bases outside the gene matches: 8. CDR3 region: CASSTSVSINEQFF. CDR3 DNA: TGCGCCAGCAGCACTAGCGTATCAATCAATGAGCAGTTCTTC.

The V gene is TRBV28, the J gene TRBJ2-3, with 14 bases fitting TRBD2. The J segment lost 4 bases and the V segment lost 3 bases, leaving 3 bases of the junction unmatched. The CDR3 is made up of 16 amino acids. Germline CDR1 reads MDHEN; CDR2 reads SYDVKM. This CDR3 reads CASSLGLAGAADTQYF. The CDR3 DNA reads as TGTGCCAGCAGTTTGGGACTAGCGGGAGCGGCAGATACGCAGTATTTT.